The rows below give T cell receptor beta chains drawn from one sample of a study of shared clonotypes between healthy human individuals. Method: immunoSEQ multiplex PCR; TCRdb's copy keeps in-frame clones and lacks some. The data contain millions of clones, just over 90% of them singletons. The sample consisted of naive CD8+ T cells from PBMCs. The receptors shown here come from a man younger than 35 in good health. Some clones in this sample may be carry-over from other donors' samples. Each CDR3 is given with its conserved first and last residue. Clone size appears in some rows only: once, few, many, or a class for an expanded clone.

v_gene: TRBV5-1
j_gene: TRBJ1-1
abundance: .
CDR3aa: CASSLSYRTGGANEAFF

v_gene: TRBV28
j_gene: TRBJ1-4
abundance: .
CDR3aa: CASSLQGASEKLFF

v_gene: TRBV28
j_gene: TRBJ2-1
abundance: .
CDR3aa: CASRSPGTPYNEQFF

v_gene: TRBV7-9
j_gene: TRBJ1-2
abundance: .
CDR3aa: CASSLGDGNYGYTF

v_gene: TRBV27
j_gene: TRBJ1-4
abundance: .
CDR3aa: CASSRGAGGNEKLFF

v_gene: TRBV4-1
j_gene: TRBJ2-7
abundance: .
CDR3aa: CASSQAVGQGSYEQYF

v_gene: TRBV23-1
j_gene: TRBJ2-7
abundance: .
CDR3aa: CASSPQRGAGYEQYF

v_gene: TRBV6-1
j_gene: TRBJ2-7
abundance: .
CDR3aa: CASSEVNLGGPTYEQYF

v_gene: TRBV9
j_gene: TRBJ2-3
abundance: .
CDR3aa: CASSAPLAGAGTDTQYF

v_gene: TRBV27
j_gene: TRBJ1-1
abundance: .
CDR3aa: CASSLSGRRPEAFF

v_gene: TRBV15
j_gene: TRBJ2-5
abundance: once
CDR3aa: CATALAGGETQYF

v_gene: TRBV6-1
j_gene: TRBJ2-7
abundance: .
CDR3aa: CASSEAPLRDSEYEQYF

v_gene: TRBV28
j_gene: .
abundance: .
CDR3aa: CASMLARGEQYF

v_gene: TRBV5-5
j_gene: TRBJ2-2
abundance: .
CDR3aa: CASSLVSLAGGPAGELFF

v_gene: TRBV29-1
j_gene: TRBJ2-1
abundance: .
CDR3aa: CSVTQGLHEQFF

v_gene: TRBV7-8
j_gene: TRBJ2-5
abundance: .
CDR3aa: CASSHGLAGGRETQYF

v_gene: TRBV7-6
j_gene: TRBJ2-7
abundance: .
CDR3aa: CASSETGPLGQYF

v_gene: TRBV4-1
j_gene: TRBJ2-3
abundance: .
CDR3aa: CASSQVSGSTDTQYF

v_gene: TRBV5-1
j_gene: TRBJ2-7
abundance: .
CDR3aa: CASKVVGNYEQYF

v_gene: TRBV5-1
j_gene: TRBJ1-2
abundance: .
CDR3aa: CASNEGANYGYTF

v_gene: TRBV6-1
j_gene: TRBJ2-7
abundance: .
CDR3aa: CASSELGQGAYEQYF

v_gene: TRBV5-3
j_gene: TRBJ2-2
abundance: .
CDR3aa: CARSPPGVAGDYTGELFF

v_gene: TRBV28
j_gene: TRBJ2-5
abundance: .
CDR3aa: CASSSRQRYETQYF

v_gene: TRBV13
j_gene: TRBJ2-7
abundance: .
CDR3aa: CASSRRTSGVAYEQYF

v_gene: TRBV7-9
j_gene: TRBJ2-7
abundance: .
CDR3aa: CASSHDYEQYF